Listed below are T cell receptor beta chains from one sample, sequenced in a study of OX40 agonist ivuxolimab in advanced cancers. This table comes from immunoSEQ multiplex PCR, and its TCRdb copy is limited to in-frame clones, with some not included. The sample carries more than 60,000 clones, just under 95% recorded once. The sequenced sample was CD4+ or CD8+ T cells sorted from blood, obtained in a trial of the OX40 agonist ivuxolimab. These receptors were taken from an adult with an advanced solid tumor such as melanoma, head and neck, liver or kidney cancer. Each CDR3 is given with its conserved first and last residue. The order of the fields is D gene, J gene, clone size, CDR3 length, V gene, CDR3 protein, CDR3 DNA. D genes are given only for firm matches. Only part of the rows carry a size: once, few, many, or a class if the clone is expanded.

d_gene: TRBD1; j_gene: TRBJ2-3; abundance: -; len: 16; v_gene: TRBV27; CDR3aa: CASSSSGTGVPDTQYF; CDR3nt: TGTGCCAGCAGTTCGTCCGGGACAGGGGTCCCAGATACGCAGTATTTT
d_gene: -; j_gene: TRBJ1-1; abundance: -; len: 15; v_gene: TRBV15; CDR3aa: CATSSRAGMGTEAFF; CDR3nt: TGTGCCACCAGCAGCCGCGCAGGGATGGGCACTGAAGCTTTCTTT
d_gene: TRBD1; j_gene: TRBJ1-2; abundance: few; len: 16; v_gene: TRBV4-3; CDR3aa: CASSQGGQGPGYGYTF; CDR3nt: TGCGCCAGCAGCCAAGGTGGACAGGGGCCGGGCTATGGCTACACCTTC
d_gene: -; j_gene: TRBJ1-1; abundance: -; len: 15; v_gene: TRBV6-6; CDR3aa: CASSYSRNSGTEAFF; CDR3nt: TGTGCCAGCAGTTACTCGAGGAACTCGGGCACTGAAGCTTTCTTT
d_gene: -; j_gene: TRBJ2-1; abundance: -; len: 13; v_gene: TRBV7-8; CDR3aa: CASSLADYNEQFF; CDR3nt: TGTGCCAGCAGCTTAGCTGACTACAATGAGCAGTTCTTC
d_gene: -; j_gene: TRBJ1-1; abundance: few; len: 13; v_gene: TRBV18; CDR3aa: CASSPRGPPEAFF; CDR3nt: TGTGCCAGCTCACCCCGGGGGCCTCCTGAAGCTTTCTTT
d_gene: -; j_gene: TRBJ1-1; abundance: few; len: 12; v_gene: TRBV29-1; CDR3aa: CSVEEGQAEAFF; CDR3nt: TGCAGCGTTGAAGAAGGGCAGGCTGAAGCTTTCTTT
d_gene: -; j_gene: TRBJ1-1; abundance: -; len: 17; v_gene: TRBV7-2; CDR3aa: CASSLAVLGVENTEAFF; CDR3nt: TGTGCCAGCAGCTTAGCGGTTCTGGGCGTTGAGAACACTGAAGCTTTCTTT
d_gene: -; j_gene: TRBJ1-5; abundance: few; len: 15; v_gene: TRBV4-1; CDR3aa: CASSQLDGSNQPQHF; CDR3nt: TGCGCCAGCAGCCAACTCGACGGTAGCAATCAGCCCCAGCATTTT
d_gene: -; j_gene: TRBJ1-2; abundance: once; len: 14; v_gene: TRBV7-2; CDR3aa: CASSLDWGFYGYTF; CDR3nt: TGTGCCAGCAGCTTAGACTGGGGTTTCTATGGCTACACCTTC
d_gene: -; j_gene: TRBJ1-1; abundance: once; len: 15; v_gene: TRBV19; CDR3aa: CASSILDSLNTEAFF; CDR3nt: TGTGCCAGTAGTATTCTGGACAGCTTGAACACTGAAGCTTTCTTT
d_gene: -; j_gene: TRBJ1-1; abundance: -; len: 15; v_gene: TRBV7-3; CDR3aa: CASSLNAGGNTEAFF; CDR3nt: TGTGCCAGCAGCTTAAACGCTGGGGGGAACACTGAAGCTTTCTTT
d_gene: -; j_gene: TRBJ1-5; abundance: -; len: 14; v_gene: TRBV27; CDR3aa: CASSLGYSNQPQHF; CDR3nt: TGTGCCAGCAGTTTGGGGTATAGCAATCAGCCCCAGCATTTT
d_gene: -; j_gene: TRBJ2-7; abundance: -; len: 15; v_gene: TRBV27; CDR3aa: CASRTEFGSSDEQYF; CDR3nt: TGTGCCAGCAGGACCGAGTTTGGGTCTAGCGACGAGCAGTACTTC
d_gene: TRBD1; j_gene: TRBJ1-1; abundance: -; len: 16; v_gene: TRBV6-5; CDR3aa: CASSYPTGQGYTEAFF; CDR3nt: TGTGCCAGCAGTTACCCCACGGGACAGGGATACACTGAAGCTTTCTTT
d_gene: -; j_gene: TRBJ1-1; abundance: -; len: 16; v_gene: TRBV6-5; CDR3aa: CASSYGTPVLNTEAFF; CDR3nt: TGTGCCAGCAGTTACGGGACACCCGTTTTGAACACTGAAGCTTTCTTT
d_gene: -; j_gene: TRBJ2-1; abundance: -; len: 16; v_gene: TRBV29-1; CDR3aa: CSVEGAVAALGNEQFF; CDR3nt: TGCAGCGTTGAAGGAGCGGTAGCCGCCCTCGGGAATGAGCAGTTCTTC
d_gene: TRBD2; j_gene: TRBJ2-7; abundance: -; len: 16; v_gene: TRBV11-3; CDR3aa: CASSPRTSGSFYEQYF; CDR3nt: TGTGCCAGCAGCCCTCGGACTAGCGGTTCCTTCTACGAGCAGTACTTC
d_gene: -; j_gene: TRBJ1-4; abundance: -; len: 12; v_gene: TRBV19; CDR3aa: CASTGTLEKLFF; CDR3nt: TGTGCCAGTACCGGGACGCTTGAAAAACTGTTTTTT
d_gene: -; j_gene: TRBJ2-7; abundance: -; len: 14; v_gene: TRBV4-1; CDR3aa: CASSVRGLGYEQYF; CDR3nt: TGCGCCAGCAGCGTCCGGGGGTTGGGCTACGAGCAGTACTTC
d_gene: TRBD1; j_gene: TRBJ2-1; abundance: -; len: 17; v_gene: TRBV5-6; CDR3aa: CASSLYLDRGGYNEQFF; CDR3nt: TGTGCCAGCAGCTTATACCTGGACAGGGGTGGCTACAATGAGCAGTTCTTC
d_gene: TRBD1; j_gene: TRBJ1-6; abundance: -; len: 18; v_gene: TRBV28; CDR3aa: CASSFRQLDRAYNSPLHF; CDR3nt: TGTGCCAGCAGTTTCCGGCAACTAGACAGGGCCTATAATTCACCCCTCCACTTT
d_gene: -; j_gene: TRBJ1-5; abundance: -; len: 14; v_gene: TRBV6-1; CDR3aa: CASSHQVRNQPQHF; CDR3nt: TGTGCCAGCAGTCACCAGGTACGCAATCAGCCCCAGCATTTT
d_gene: -; j_gene: TRBJ1-5; abundance: -; len: 15; v_gene: TRBV11-2; CDR3aa: CASSLGAYSNQPQHF; CDR3nt: TGTGCCAGCAGCTTAGGGGCCTATAGCAATCAGCCCCAGCATTTT
d_gene: -; j_gene: TRBJ1-1; abundance: -; len: 12; v_gene: TRBV19; CDR3aa: CASSSGGIEAFF; CDR3nt: TGTGCCAGTTCCAGTGGGGGAATCGAAGCTTTCTTT
d_gene: -; j_gene: TRBJ1-5; abundance: once; len: 15; v_gene: TRBV7-9; CDR3aa: CASSPGDTSNQPQHF; CDR3nt: TGTGCCAGCAGCCCCGGGGACACCAGCAATCAGCCCCAGCATTTT
d_gene: TRBD2; j_gene: TRBJ2-5; abundance: -; len: 17; v_gene: TRBV7-6; CDR3aa: CASSQGIAGGPRETQYF; CDR3nt: TGTGCCAGCAGCCAGGGGATAGCGGGGGGCCCTCGGGAGACCCAGTACTTC
d_gene: -; j_gene: TRBJ1-1; abundance: -; len: 16; v_gene: TRBV19; CDR3aa: CASSTTRRRVDTEAFF; CDR3nt: TGTGCCAGTAGTACCACAAGAAGGAGGGTGGACACTGAAGCTTTCTTT
d_gene: TRBD2; j_gene: TRBJ2-2; abundance: once; len: 16; v_gene: TRBV19; CDR3aa: CASSMRTSGGSGELFF; CDR3nt: TGTGCCAGTAGTATGCGGACTAGCGGGGGTTCCGGGGAGCTGTTTTTT